These 18 T cell receptor beta chains originate from one sample sequenced in a study of blood T cell repertoires in COVID-19. Repertoires were generated with immunoSEQ multiplex PCR, while TCRdb's copy carries only in-frame clones and drops some. Found here are roughly 21,000 clones, 86% of them singletons; the top ten hold roughly an eighth. What was sequenced was peripheral blood. Source of these receptors: a woman aged 80 or older with active or convalescent COVID-19.

The chain combines TRBV5-1 with TRBJ1-2; 9 bases fit TRBD1. The CDR3 covers 15 residues. V was clipped by 4 bases and J by 8 bases; unmatched bases: 12. Germline CDR1 and CDR2: SGHRS and YFSETQ. CDR3 sequence reads: CASSQYTGGGGGYTF. The CDR3, as DNA: TGCGCCAGCAGCCAATACACAGGGGGCGGAGGGGGCTACACCTTC.

This clone was detected only once. The chain has TRBV24-1 and TRBJ2-3, with 8 bases fitting TRBD2. Germline CDR1 reads KGHDR; CDR2 reads SFDVKD. The CDR3 has 18 residues. Trimming took 4 bases from V and 0 from J; bases not matched to a gene: 11. The CDR3 sequence: CATSELLGAGDSTDTQYF. CDR3 sequence (DNA): TGTGCCACCAGTGAGCTTTTGGGAGCGGGGGATAGCACAGATACGCAGTATTTT.

The genes are TRBV10-3 and TRBJ1-3; perhaps TRBD1 as D (6 bases). There are 15 residues in the CDR3. Germline assignment: CDR1 ENHRY and CDR2 SYGVKD. Between the trimmed V and J ends, which lost 4 bases and 0 bases, there was a span of 10 bases. The CDR3 DNA follows: TGTGCCATCAGTGGACAGGCCCTCTCTGGAAACACCATATATTTT. Translated, it gives CAISGQALSGNTIYF.

The J gene is TRBJ1-3, the V gene TRBV20-1, with a weak D call TRBD1 (6 bases). The CDR3 totals 14 residues. Trimming shortened V by 3 bases and J by 4 bases, and 13 bases separated the two germline ends. Looked up from germline, CDR1 is DFQATT and CDR2 is SNEGSKA (reference sequence). The chain's CDR3 is CSASIRGWGNTIYF. The CDR3 nucleotides read TGCAGTGCTAGTATCAGGGGCTGGGGAAACACCATATATTTT.

The chain uses TRBV6-5 and TRBJ2-1; 10 positions match TRBD1. The J segment lost 8 bases and the V segment lost 7 bases, leaving 8 bases of the junction unmatched. The CDR3 runs to 14 residues. From germline, CDR1 is MNHEY and CDR2 SVGAGI. This CDR3 reads CASKDRGRSYEQFF. The CDR3 nucleotides read TGTGCCAGCAAAGACAGGGGGCGCAGCTATGAGCAGTTCTTC.

The V gene is TRBV24-1, the J gene TRBJ2-2; D is possibly TRBD1 (6 bases). The ends were cut back, 9 bases at V and 7 bases at J, with 17 bases in the middle. Germline CDR1 KGHDR, CDR2 SFDVKD. CDR3 length equals 14 residues. The CDR3 DNA sequence: TGTGCCACCGAAATACAGGGTAAAGTCGGGGAGCTGTTTTTT. Amino acids: CATEIQGKVGELFF.

The count of this clone is one. The chain uses TRBV11-3 and TRBJ1-6; D might be TRBD1 (6 bases). The V gene lost 5 bases and the J gene lost 8 bases, with 10 bases spanning the gap. Germline assignment: CDR1 SGHNT and CDR2 YENEEA. The CDR3 consists of 13 residues. CDR3 sequence reads: CASSAHRDSPLHF. CDR3 sequence (DNA): TGTGCCAGCAGCGCACACAGGGATTCACCCCTCCACTTT. The full variable domain, its missing parts supplied by reference TRBV11-3 and TRBJ1-6, is EAGVVQSPRYKIIEKKQPVAFWCNPISGHNTLYWYLQNLGQGPELLIRYENEEAVDDSQLPKDRFSAERLKGVDSTLKIQPAELGDSAVYLCASSAHRDSPLHFGNGTRLTVT.

The chain couples TRBV7-2 to TRBJ1-1, with TRBD1 matching 8 bases. Germline CDR1 SGHTA, CDR2 FQGNSA. V lost 5 bases to trimming and J lost 3 bases; unmatched junction nucleotides: 5. The CDR3 length is 14 residues. CDR3 region: CASSALGQDTEAFF. The DNA of the CDR3 is TGTGCCAGCAGCGCATTGGGACAGGACACTGAAGCTTTCTTT.

The chain couples TRBV18 to TRBJ1-1, with D possibly being TRBD1 (6 bases). V was cut by 2 bases and J by 0 bases, with 7 bases left in between. The CDR3 has 14 residues. The germline gives CDR1 KGHSH, CDR2 LQKENI. The CDR3 DNA follows: TGTGCCAGCTCACCAGACAGGATGAACACTGAAGCTTTCTTT. Protein product: CASSPDRMNTEAFF.

The chain joins TRBV27 to TRBJ1-2; the D gene is possibly TRBD1 (5 bases). The CDR3 is made up of 15 amino acids. Per the germline V gene, CDR1 is MNHEY and CDR2 is SMNVEV (reference sequence). V lost 5 bases and J lost 1, with 14 bases in between. In DNA form, the CDR3 reads TGTGCCAGCAGTCCGAGGACAATTTTTAACTATGGCTACACCTTC. As protein: CASSPRTIFNYGYTF.

This clone was found a few times. V and J are TRBV19 and TRBJ1-1, with D tentatively TRBD1 (5 bases). Germline V CDR1 and CDR2: LNHDA, SQIVND (reference sequence). CDR3 length: 14 residues. The V and J ends lost 3 bases and 0 bases respectively, with 8 bases between them. For the CDR3, the DNA is TGTGCCAGTAGTATTCAGGGCATGAACACTGAAGCTTTCTTT. It specifies CASSIQGMNTEAFF.

The sample holds a few counts of this clone. J is TRBJ1-2 and V is TRBV28; D is ambiguous. With 2 bases removed from V and 2 bases from J, the gap between germline ends came to 6 bases. The germline V gene has CDR1 MDHEN and CDR2 SYDVKM. The CDR3 runs to 13 residues. The CDR3, as DNA: TGTGCCAGCAGTTTAACAGAGAACTATGGCTACACCTTC. Protein sequence: CASSLTENYGYTF.

J is TRBJ1-5 and V is TRBV7-8, with D perhaps TRBD1 (6 bases). From germline, CDR1 is SGHVS and CDR2 FQNEAQ. The CDR3 is 16 amino acids. Between the trimmed V and J ends, which lost 1 base and 1 base, there was a span of 11 bases. The chain's CDR3 is CASSLDRAVSNQPQHF. The CDR3 DNA follows: TGTGCCAGCAGCTTAGACAGGGCGGTGAGCAATCAGCCCCAGCATTTT. Supplemented by reference TRBV7-8 and TRBJ1-5, the full variable domain reads GAGVSQSPRYKVAKRGQDVALRCDPISGHVSLFWYQQALGQGPEFLTYFQNEAQLDKSGLPSDRFFAERPEGSVSTLKIQRTQQEDSAVYLCASSLDRAVSNQPQHFGDGTRLSIL.

The V and J genes are TRBV4-1 and TRBJ1-1; possible D gene TRBD1, 5 bases. Germline CDR1 is MGHRA and CDR2 is YSYEKL. V lost 2 bases to trimming and J lost 2 bases, with 12 bases between them. This CDR3 is 15 amino acids long. The CDR3, as DNA: TGCGCCAGCAGCCAACCAAGAAGGGGTAACACTGAAGCTTTCTTT. Translation: CASSQPRRGNTEAFF.

CDR3 DNA: TGTGCCAGCAGCTTAGTTTTCGGCGGATTTGTCCATGAGCAGTTCTTC. Protein product: CASSLVFGGFVHEQFF. The chain combines TRBV11-2 with TRBJ2-1; D remains unclear. The CDR3 length is 16 residues. The V end lost 1 base, the J end lost 8 bases, and 18 bases lay between the germline ends. The germline CDR1 and CDR2 sequences are SGHAT and FQNNGV. The complete variable domain, with remaining parts taken from reference TRBV11-2 and TRBJ2-1, reads EAGVAQSPRYKIIEKRQSVAFWCNPISGHATLYWYQQILGQGPKLLIQFQNNGVVDDSQLPKDRFSAERLKGVDSTLKIQPAKLEDSAVYLCASSLVFGGFVHEQFFGPGTRLTVL.

The rearrangement joins TRBV10-1 to TRBJ2-3; D is possibly TRBD1 (5 bases). Germline V CDR1 and CDR2: WNHNN, SYGVQD (reference sequence). Deletions cut 4 bases from V and 0 bases from J, with 5 bases between. The CDR3 consists of 13 residues. Written as DNA, the CDR3 is TGCGCCAGCAGTGGACAGAGCACAGATACGCAGTATTTT. This codes for CASSGQSTDTQYF.

This chain joins TRBV27 and TRBJ2-1, with no clear D. The CDR3 has 15 amino acids. Trimming took off 3 bases at V and 1 base at J, with 10 bases between the two ends. Germline values: CDR1 MNHEY, CDR2 SMNVEV (reference sequence). The CDR3 sequence is CASSFSPVSYNEQFF. DNA of the CDR3: TGTGCCAGCAGTTTTTCCCCCGTGTCCTACAATGAGCAGTTCTTC.

Only one count was recorded for this clone. The J gene is TRBJ1-4, the V gene TRBV29-1, with 7 bases aligning to TRBD1. From germline, CDR1 is SQVTM and CDR2 ANQGSEA. V was clipped by 4 bases and J by 3 bases; unmatched bases: 11. CDR3 length equals 16 residues. The CDR3 spells CSVVGQVAKSNEKLFF. The CDR3, as DNA: TGCAGCGTTGTAGGACAGGTTGCTAAGTCTAATGAAAAACTGTTTTTT.